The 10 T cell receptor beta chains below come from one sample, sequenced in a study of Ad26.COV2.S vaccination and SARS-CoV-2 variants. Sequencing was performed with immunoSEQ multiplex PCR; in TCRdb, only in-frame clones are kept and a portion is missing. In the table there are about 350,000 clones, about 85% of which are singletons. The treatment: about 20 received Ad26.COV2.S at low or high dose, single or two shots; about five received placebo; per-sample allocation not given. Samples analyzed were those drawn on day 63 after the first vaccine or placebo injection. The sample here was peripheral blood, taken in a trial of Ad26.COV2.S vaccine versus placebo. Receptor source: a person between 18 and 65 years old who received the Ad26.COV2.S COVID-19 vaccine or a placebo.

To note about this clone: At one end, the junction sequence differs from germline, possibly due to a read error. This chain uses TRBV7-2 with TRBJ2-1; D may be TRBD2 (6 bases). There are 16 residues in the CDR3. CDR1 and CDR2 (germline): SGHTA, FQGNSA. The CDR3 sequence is CASNLSLASAYNEQFF. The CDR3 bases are TGTGCCAGCAACTTATCCCTAGCGAGTGCCTACAATGAGCAGTTCTTC.

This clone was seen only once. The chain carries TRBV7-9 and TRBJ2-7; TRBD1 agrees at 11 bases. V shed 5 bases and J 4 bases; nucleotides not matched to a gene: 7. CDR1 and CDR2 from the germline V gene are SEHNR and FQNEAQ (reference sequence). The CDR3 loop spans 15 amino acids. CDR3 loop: CASSPRTGGEYEQYF. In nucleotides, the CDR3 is TGTGCCAGCAGCCCAAGGACAGGGGGCGAATACGAGCAGTACTTC.

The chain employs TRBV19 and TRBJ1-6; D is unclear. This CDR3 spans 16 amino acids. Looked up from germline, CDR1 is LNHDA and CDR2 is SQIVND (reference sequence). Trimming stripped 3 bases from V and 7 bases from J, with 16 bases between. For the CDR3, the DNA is TGTGCCAGTAGTATCGTTTTTTATGGCACAAATTCACCCCTCCACTTT. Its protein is CASSIVFYGTNSPLHF.

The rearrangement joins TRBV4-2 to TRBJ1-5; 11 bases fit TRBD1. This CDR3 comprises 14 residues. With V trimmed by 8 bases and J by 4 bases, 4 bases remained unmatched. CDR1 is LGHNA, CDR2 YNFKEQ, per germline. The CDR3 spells CASSGTGGNQPQHF. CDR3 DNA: TGTGCCAGCTCCGGGACAGGGGGAAATCAGCCCCAGCATTTT.

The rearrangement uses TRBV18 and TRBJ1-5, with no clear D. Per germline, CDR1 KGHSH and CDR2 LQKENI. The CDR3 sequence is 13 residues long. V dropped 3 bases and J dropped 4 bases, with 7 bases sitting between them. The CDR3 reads CASSPEVNQPQHF. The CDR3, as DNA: TGTGCCAGCTCACCTGAAGTTAATCAGCCCCAGCATTTT.

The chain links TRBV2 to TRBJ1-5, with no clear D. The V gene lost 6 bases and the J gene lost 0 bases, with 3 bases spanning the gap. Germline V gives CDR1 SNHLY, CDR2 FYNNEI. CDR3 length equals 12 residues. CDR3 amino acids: CASRGSNQPQHF. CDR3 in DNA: TGTGCCAGCAGGGGTAGCAATCAGCCCCAGCATTTT. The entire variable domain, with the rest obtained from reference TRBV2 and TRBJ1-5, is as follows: EPEVTQTPSHQVTQMGQEVILRCVPISNHLYFYWYRQILGQKVEFLVSFYNNEISEKSEIFDDQFSVERPDGSNFTLKIRSTKLEDSAMYFCASRGSNQPQHFGDGTRLSIL.

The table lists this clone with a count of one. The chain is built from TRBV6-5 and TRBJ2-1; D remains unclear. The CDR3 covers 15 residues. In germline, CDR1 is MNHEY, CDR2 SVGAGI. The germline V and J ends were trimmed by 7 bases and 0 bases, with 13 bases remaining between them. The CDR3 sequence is CASTQGGSSYNEQFF. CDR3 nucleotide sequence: TGTGCCAGCACCCAAGGTGGTAGCTCCTACAATGAGCAGTTCTTC.

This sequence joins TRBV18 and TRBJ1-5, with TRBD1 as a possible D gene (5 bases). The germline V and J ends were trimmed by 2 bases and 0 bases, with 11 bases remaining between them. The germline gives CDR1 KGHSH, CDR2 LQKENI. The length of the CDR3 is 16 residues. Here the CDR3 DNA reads TGTGCCAGCTCACCAGGGGGGTATTATAGCAATCAGCCCCAGCATTTT. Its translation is CASSPGGYYSNQPQHF.

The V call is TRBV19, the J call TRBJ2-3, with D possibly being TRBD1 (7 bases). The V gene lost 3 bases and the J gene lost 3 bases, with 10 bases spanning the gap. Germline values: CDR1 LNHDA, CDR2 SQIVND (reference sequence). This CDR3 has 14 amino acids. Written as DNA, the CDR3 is TGTGCCAGTAGTATGCGGGACAGAACAGATACGCAGTATTTT. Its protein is CASSMRDRTDTQYF.

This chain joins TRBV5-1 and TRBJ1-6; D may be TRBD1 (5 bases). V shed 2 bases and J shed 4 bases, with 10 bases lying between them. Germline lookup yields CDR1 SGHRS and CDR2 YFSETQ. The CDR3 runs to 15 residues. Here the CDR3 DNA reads TGCGCCAGCAGCTTCAGGGAGACTTATAATTCACCCCTCCACTTT. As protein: CASSFRETYNSPLHF. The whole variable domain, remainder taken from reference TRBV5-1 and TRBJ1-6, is KAGVTQTPRYLIKTRGQQVTLSCSPISGHRSVSWYQQTPGQGLQFLFEYFSETQRNKGNFPGRFSGRQFSNSRSEMNVSTLELGDSALYLCASSFRETYNSPLHFGNGTRLTVT.